What follows describes a single TCR beta chain. Its antigen is not identified. Samples were taken at extremely preterm deliveries at about 22-27 weeks of gestation. The germline CDR1 and CDR2 sequences are ENHRY and SYGVKD. The CDR3 is made up of 15 amino acids. With 0 bases clipped from V and 6 bases from J, the junction kept 0 bases outside the gene matches. TCRdb's copy holds only in-frame clones and misses some; the assay was immunoSEQ multiplex PCR. The data contain 5,300 or so clones, about 95% of them singletons. This specimen comes from a study of naive CD8 T cells in extremely preterm neonates. Study-level results: Preterm CDR3s were shorter than older groups', with fewer N additions and less trimming.

The sample comprised naive CD8+ T cells from cord blood. The receptor was derived from a boy who was born preterm. This sequence joins TRBV10-3 and TRBJ2-1; 12 bases line up with TRBD2. The CDR3 region has the DNA TGTGCCATCAGTGAGTCGACTAGCGGGAGCAATGAGCAGTTCTTC. It is translated as CAISESTSGSNEQFF.